These 15 T cell receptor beta chains originate from one sample sequenced in a study of beta chain features in type 1 diabetes. Points from the study as a whole: Shorter TCRB CDR3s, moderately but significantly so, marked every one of the four CD4+ subsets in Type 1 diabetes patients.

The authors reverse transcribed all of the isolated RNA, so sequencing captured expressed TCRB transcripts. Assay used: immunoSEQ multiplex PCR; TCRdb lists only in-frame clones, some missing. The sample yields 300,000 to 350,000 clones, 13% seen once. The antigens of these receptors remain unknown. The sequenced material came from naive CD4+ T cells from blood. Receptors were obtained from a woman between 18 and 29 years old with type 1 diabetes.

This clone came up a few times. The chain combines TRBV29-1 with TRBJ2-3, with D uncertain. The ends were cut back, 7 bases at V and 2 bases at J, with 10 bases in the middle. This CDR3 is 12 amino acids long. Looked up from germline, CDR1 is SQVTM and CDR2 is ANQGSEA. CDR3 loop: CSALLNTDTQYF. CDR3 DNA: TGCAGCGCACTACTGAACACAGATACGCAGTATTTT.

The genes are TRBV19 and TRBJ2-7; 9 bases agree with TRBD1. The CDR3 totals 14 residues. V trimming: 10 bases; J trimming: 5 bases; junction bases outside the gene matches: 12. Germline loops: CDR1 LNHDA, CDR2 SQIVND (reference sequence). The chain's CDR3 is CATKTGTGFHEQYF. DNA for the CDR3: TGTGCCACGAAGACCGGGACAGGGTTTCACGAGCAGTACTTC.

This clone was seen more than once but under ten times. The rearrangement links TRBV25-1 to TRBJ1-1; a weak D match, TRBD1 (6 bases). The CDR3 runs 12 residues. The V and J ends lost 3 bases and 9 bases respectively, with 11 bases between them. CDR1 MGHDK and CDR2 SYGVNS come from the germline V gene. CDR3 in DNA: TGTGCCAGCAGTGACCAGGGGAGCAAAGCTTTCTTT. It codes for CASSDQGSKAFF.

This chain links TRBV23-1 with TRBJ2-7, with 7 bases fitting TRBD1. TRBV23-1 counts as an open reading frame of uncertain function. This CDR3 has 17 residues. V shed 3 bases, J shed 3 bases, and the junction held 14 bases outside the gene matches. The CDR3, as DNA: TGCGCCAGCAGTCATCCGCGGGCCAACAGGGGAAGCTACGAGCAGTACTTC. It yields the protein CASSHPRANRGSYEQYF.

J is TRBJ2-3 and V is TRBV5-1; 11 bases agree with TRBD1. The germline gives CDR1 SGHRS, CDR2 YFSETQ. The CDR3 spans 15 residues. Trimming took 4 bases from V and 2 from J; bases not matched to a gene: 3. CDR3 nucleotides: TGCGCCAGCAGCGAGGGACAGGGGGTCACAGATACGCAGTATTTT. Amino acids: CASSEGQGVTDTQYF. The whole variable domain, filled in from reference TRBV5-1 and TRBJ2-3, reads KAGVTQTPRYLIKTRGQQVTLSCSPISGHRSVSWYQQTPGQGLQFLFEYFSETQRNKGNFPGRFSGRQFSNSRSEMNVSTLELGDSALYLCASSEGQGVTDTQYFGPGTRLTVL.

J is TRBJ2-3 and V is TRBV11-2, with a weak D call TRBD1 (6 bases). The CDR3 contains 12 residues. Trimming took 4 bases from V and 7 from J, leaving 9 bases between them. Germline CDR1 is SGHAT and CDR2 is FQNNGV. The CDR3 DNA follows: TGTGCCAGCAGCTCAACAGGGAATACGCAGTATTTT. Amino acid sequence: CASSSTGNTQYF.

This sequence joins TRBV6-1 and TRBJ1-1, with a possible D match to TRBD1 (5 bases). V lost 3 bases and J lost 5, with 16 bases in between. There are 15 residues in the CDR3. Germline assignment: CDR1 MNHNS and CDR2 SASEGT. The CDR3 is CASSDLARVRTEAFF. CDR3 coding DNA: TGTGCCAGCAGTGATCTCGCCAGGGTGAGAACTGAAGCTTTCTTT.

This clone has more than one count but fewer than ten. V gene TRBV5-1 combines with J gene TRBJ2-5; 7 bases are a match to TRBD2. V lost 3 bases to trimming and J lost 1 base; unmatched junction nucleotides: 6. The CDR3 runs 15 residues. Germline V gene data show CDR1 as SGHRS and CDR2 as YFSETQ. The CDR3 DNA is TGCGCCAGCAGCTCGAGTGGCGGGAGCCAAGAGACCCAGTACTTC. It yields the protein CASSSSGGSQETQYF.

This clone was detected once. This sequence joins TRBV28 and TRBJ2-7; TRBD2 matches 10 bases. J was trimmed by 6 bases and V by 0 bases; bases with no gene match: 17. This CDR3 is built from 19 residues. Germline CDR1 reads MDHEN; CDR2 reads SYDVKM. The CDR3: CASSLWSSGSRWPGLEQYF. CDR3 DNA: TGTGCCAGCAGTTTATGGTCTAGCGGGAGTCGGTGGCCGGGGCTCGAGCAGTACTTC.

This clone has just a few counts. The chain links TRBV29-1 to TRBJ1-4; D may be TRBD1 (5 bases). CDR3 size: 13 residues. Germline CDR1 SQVTM, CDR2 ANQGSEA. The V end was cut by 7 bases, the J end by 4 bases, with 13 bases between. In DNA, the CDR3 is TGCAGCGCCGCACGACAGTATAATGAAAAACTGTTTTTT. Its protein is CSAARQYNEKLFF.

This clone was counted between two and nine times. V is TRBV7-8 and J is TRBJ2-1; 8 nucleotides agree with TRBD1. The CDR3 runs 14 residues. Per the germline V gene, CDR1 is SGHVS and CDR2 is FQNEAQ. V lost 5 bases to trimming and J lost 6 bases; unmatched junction nucleotides: 6. CDR3 nucleotide sequence: TGTGCCAGCAGCCACGCCGGACAGGGCAATGAGCAGTTCTTC. This codes for CASSHAGQGNEQFF.

V gene TRBV7-3 combines with J gene TRBJ2-5; 7 bases map to TRBD2. The germline gives CDR1 SGHTA, CDR2 FQGTGA. V gave up 0 bases and J gave up 0 bases; unmatched junction bases: 1. The CDR3 totals 15 residues. CDR3 DNA: TGTGCCAGCAGCTTAACCGCGGGGGACCAAGAGACCCAGTACTTC. Translating gives CASSLTAGDQETQYF. Using reference TRBV7-3 and TRBJ2-5 for the parts outside the CDR3, the full variable domain is GAGVSQTPSNKVTEKGKYVELRCDPISGHTALYWYRQSLGQGPEFLIYFQGTGAADDSGLPNDRFFAVRPEGSVSTLKIQRTERGDSAVYLCASSLTAGDQETQYFGPGTRLLVL.

V is TRBV30 and J is TRBJ1-1; D gene unclear. The V end was cut by 0 bases, the J end by 5 bases, with 7 bases between. CDR3 length equals 12 residues. Germline V gene lookup returns CDR1 GTSNPN and CDR2 SVGIG (reference sequence). This CDR3 is CAWSVSVTEAFF. The CDR3, as DNA: TGTGCCTGGAGTGTTTCAGTAACTGAAGCTTTCTTT.

V usage is TRBV11-2 and J usage is TRBJ1-2, with a weak D call TRBD1 (6 bases). Per the germline V gene, CDR1 is SGHAT and CDR2 is FQNNGV. The CDR3 has 17 residues. Trimming removed 5 bases at V and 10 bases at J, with 29 bases between. The CDR3 protein is CASSTRRDRDKIPLYTF. The CDR3, as DNA: TGTGCCAGCAGCACTAGGAGAGACCGGGACAAAATCCCCCTCTACACCTTC. The whole variable domain, filled in from reference TRBV11-2 and TRBJ1-2, reads EAGVAQSPRYKIIEKRQSVAFWCNPISGHATLYWYQQILGQGPKLLIQFQNNGVVDDSQLPKDRFSAERLKGVDSTLKIQPAKLEDSAVYLCASSTRRDRDKIPLYTFGSGTRLTVV.

This sequence joins TRBV19 and TRBJ2-7; 7 bases are a match to TRBD1. The germline CDR1 and CDR2 sequences are LNHDA and SQIVND (reference sequence). The trim removed 3 bases at V and 2 bases at J, leaving 4 bases unmatched. The CDR3 is 14 residues long. The CDR3 DNA sequence: TGTGCCAGTAGTATCGACCAGGGGGCCTACGAGCAGTACTTC. The encoded protein is CASSIDQGAYEQYF.